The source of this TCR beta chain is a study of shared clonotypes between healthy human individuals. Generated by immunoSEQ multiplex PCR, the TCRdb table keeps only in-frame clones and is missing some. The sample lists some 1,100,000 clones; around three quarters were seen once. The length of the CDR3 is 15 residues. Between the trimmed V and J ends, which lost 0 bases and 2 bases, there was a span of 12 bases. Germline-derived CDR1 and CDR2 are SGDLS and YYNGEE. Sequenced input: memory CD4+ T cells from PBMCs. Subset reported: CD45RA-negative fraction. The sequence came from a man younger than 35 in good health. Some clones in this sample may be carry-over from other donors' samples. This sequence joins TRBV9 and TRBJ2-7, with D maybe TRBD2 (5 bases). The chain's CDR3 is CASSVGMEVPYEQYF. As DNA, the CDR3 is TGTGCCAGCAGCGTAGGAATGGAGGTCCCCTACGAGCAGTACTTC. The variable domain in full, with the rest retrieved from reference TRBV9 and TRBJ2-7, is DSGVTQTPKHLITATGQRVTLRCSPRSGDLSVYWYQQSLDQGLQFLIQYYNGEERAKGNILERFSAQQFPDLHSELNLSSLELGDSALYFCASSVGMEVPYEQYFGPGTRLTVT.